Below, 8 T cell receptor beta chains from the same sample are listed, as sequenced in a study of blood T cell repertoires in COVID-19. Repertoires were generated with immunoSEQ multiplex PCR, while TCRdb's copy carries only in-frame clones and drops some. The sample shows tens of thousands of clones, under 90% of them seen only once. Sequencing input: peripheral blood. The receptor source for this set is a man aged 65-85 years with active or convalescent COVID-19.

This clone is labeled as medium-sized. The gene calls are TRBV5-1 and TRBJ2-7; TRBD1 matches 9 bases. The length of the CDR3 is 14 residues. Germline V CDR1 and CDR2: SGHRS, YFSETQ. The ends lost 7 bases at V and 4 bases at J; junction bases unmatched: 9. The CDR3 region has the DNA TGCGCCAGCCGCAGGAACAGGGGGCCTTACGAGCAGTACTTC. The encoded protein is CASRRNRGPYEQYF. Supplemented by reference TRBV5-1 and TRBJ2-7, the full variable domain reads KAGVTQTPRYLIKTRGQQVTLSCSPISGHRSVSWYQQTPGQGLQFLFEYFSETQRNKGNFPGRFSGRQFSNSRSEMNVSTLELGDSALYLCASRRNRGPYEQYFGPGTRLTVT.

V gene TRBV28 combines with J gene TRBJ2-7; D is ambiguous. Per germline, CDR1 MDHEN and CDR2 SYDVKM. This CDR3 region has 15 residues. V was cut by 2 bases and J by 2 bases, with 13 bases left in between. The chain's CDR3 is CASSLGPVLTYEQYF. The CDR3 DNA is TGTGCCAGCAGTTTAGGGCCAGTCTTAACCTACGAGCAGTACTTC.

This chain uses TRBV3-1 (or the pseudogene TRBV3-2) with TRBJ2-3, with a possible D match to TRBD1 (5 bases). CDR3 length equals 17 residues. Trimming removed 3 bases from V and 1 base from J, with 17 bases in between. The germline V gene encodes CDR1 LGHDT and CDR2 YNNKEL (reference sequence). CDR3 nucleotide sequence: TGTGCCAGCAGCCATCGGCTAGTTACGACAGGCACAGATACGCAGTATTTT. As protein: CASSHRLVTTGTDTQYF.

This chain uses TRBV7-2 with TRBJ2-3, with D perhaps matching TRBD2 (6 bases). CDR1 and CDR2 from the germline V gene are SGHTA and FQGNSA. The CDR3 is 15 amino acids. Trimming cost V 0 bases and J 8 bases, with 15 bases left between them. The CDR3 DNA reads as TGTGCCAGCAGCTTAGCGGGCCACCTGGGGGGTACGCAGTATTTT. It is translated as CASSLAGHLGGTQYF.

The chain joins TRBV29-1 to TRBJ1-1; weak D call: TRBD1 (6 bases). Trimming pared 7 bases from V and 5 bases from J, leaving 14 bases between. Germline V gene lookup returns CDR1 SQVTM and CDR2 ANQGSEA. CDR3 length: 12 amino acids. CDR3 loop: CSAGGPSTEAFF. CDR3 nucleotide sequence: TGCAGCGCCGGGGGGCCGTCGACTGAAGCTTTCTTT.

The CDR3 sequence is CASSQFAGGSNQPQHF. DNA of the CDR3: TGCGCCAGCAGTCAATTCGCAGGGGGTAGCAATCAGCCCCAGCATTTT. V and J are TRBV23-1 and TRBJ1-5; 7 bases line up with TRBD1. TRBV23-1 is labeled an ORF, and its function is uncertain. This CDR3 region has 16 residues. The ends lost 1 base at V and 0 bases at J; junction bases unmatched: 3.

This CDR3 reads CASSLGLGQGRMNTEAFF. The DNA of the CDR3 is TGTGCCAGCAGCTTAGGGTTAGGACAGGGTAGGATGAACACTGAAGCTTTCTTT. This chain uses TRBV7-9 with TRBJ1-1, with TRBD1 identical over 8 bases. Germline V lookup: CDR1 SEHNR, CDR2 FQNEAQ (reference sequence). The CDR3 loop spans 18 amino acids. The V gene end was trimmed by 1 base and the J gene end by 0 bases; junction bases not matched to a gene: 10.

The chain is built from TRBV7-9 and TRBJ2-7; 10 bases match TRBD2. The CDR3 length is 18 residues. V was pared by 5 bases and J by 7 bases, with 20 bases of the junction left unmatched. CDR1 is SEHNR and CDR2 is FQNEAQ in the germline V gene (reference sequence). The CDR3 is CASSRAGLAGASRLEQYF. DNA of the CDR3: TGTGCCAGCAGCCGTGCGGGTCTAGCGGGAGCCTCAAGGCTGGAGCAGTACTTC.